This TCR beta chain is from a study of blood T cell repertoires in COVID-19. CDR1 SNHLY and CDR2 FYNNEI come from the germline V gene. The CDR3 has 18 amino acids. Trimming removed 7 bases from V and 0 bases from J; junction bases left unmatched: 10. In the original processing: Estimates of nucleated cell counts were drawn from the amplification of reference gene primers. Using immunoSEQ multiplex PCR, the repertoire was profiled, and TCRdb retains in-frame clones only, with some absent. The V and J calls and clone size were taken over from that table, and D and trimming were inferred from the DNA. The sample carries fewer than 200,000 clones, roughly 76% recorded once. While infection was still active, Seattle patients were enrolled and then followed longitudinally.

The specimen sequenced was peripheral blood. This clonotype was sampled from a woman of 80 years or more with COVID-19, enrolled during active disease. The genes are TRBV2 and TRBJ2-6; 9 bases map to TRBD1. CDR3 nucleotide sequence: TGTGCCAGCAACCTGGGGACAGGGCTAAGCTCTGGGGCCAACGTCCTGACTTTC. It is translated as CASNLGTGLSSGANVLTF.